A single sample is the source of the 21 T cell receptor beta chains below, sequenced in a study of blood T cell repertoires in COVID-19. Clones were sequenced by immunoSEQ multiplex PCR, and TCRdb holds only the in-frame ones, with some missing. Of some 330,000 clones listed, under 90% are singletons. Specimen: peripheral blood. The receptors here all came from a woman aged 25 to 39 with COVID-19, enrolled during active disease.

This rearrangement joins TRBV18 to TRBJ2-1; D unclear. This CDR3 has 12 amino acids. Per germline, CDR1 KGHSH and CDR2 LQKENI. Trimming cost V 7 bases and J 7 bases, with 11 bases left between them. The CDR3 loop reads CASFGSSNEQFF. The CDR3, as DNA: TGTGCCAGCTTTGGCAGTTCGAATGAGCAGTTCTTC.

This sequence joins TRBV7-3 and TRBJ2-1, with D possibly being TRBD2 (6 bases). CDR3 length: 15 residues. Germline V gene lookup returns CDR1 SGHTA and CDR2 FQGTGA. The ends were cut back, 1 base at V and 3 bases at J, with 10 bases in the middle. CDR3 amino acids: CASSLIGGDYNEQFF. The CDR3 DNA reads TGTGCCAGCAGCTTAATCGGGGGAGACTACAATGAGCAGTTCTTC.

The rearrangement uses TRBV5-1 and TRBJ1-2; tentative D call: TRBD1 (6 bases). The CDR3 is 10 residues long. V was clipped by 6 bases and J by 7 bases, with 7 bases between them. The V gene's germline CDR1 is SGHRS and CDR2 YFSETQ. CDR3 in amino acids: CASKGGGYTF. Here the CDR3 DNA reads TGCGCCAGCAAAGGGGGTGGCTACACCTTC.

The CDR3: CASRSDGAASYNEQFF. The CDR3 DNA sequence: TGTGCCAGCAGGTCAGACGGAGCTGCGTCCTACAATGAGCAGTTCTTC. This rearrangement joins TRBV28 to TRBJ2-1; unclear D gene. Trimming pared 6 bases from V and 1 base from J, leaving 16 bases between. The CDR3 covers 16 residues. In germline, CDR1 is MDHEN, CDR2 SYDVKM.

V gene TRBV12-3 or TRBV12-4 combines with J gene TRBJ1-2; 9 positions match TRBD1. The CDR3 loop spans 11 amino acids. Trimming removed 8 bases from V and 7 bases from J; junction bases left unmatched: 2. DNA for the CDR3: TGTGCCAGCGGACAGGGGCTTGGCTACACCTTC. Translated: CASGQGLGYTF.

The chain has TRBV19 and TRBJ1-2; TRBD1 agrees at 9 bases. The CDR3 loop spans 15 amino acids. Germline V lookup: CDR1 LNHDA, CDR2 SQIVND (reference sequence). V lost 6 bases and J lost 2; bases outside the gene matches: 7. CDR3 sequence reads: CASSPTGGGNYGYTF. The CDR3 region has the DNA TGTGCCAGTAGCCCGACAGGGGGAGGCAACTATGGCTACACCTTC.

The rearrangement uses TRBV18 and TRBJ2-2; TRBD1 matches at 7 bases. Trimming removed 3 bases from V and 4 bases from J; junction bases left unmatched: 8. The germline V gene encodes CDR1 KGHSH and CDR2 LQKENI. The CDR3 length is 16 residues. CDR3: CASSPQGELSTGELFF. The CDR3 DNA sequence: TGTGCCAGCTCACCCCAGGGGGAGCTCAGCACCGGGGAGCTGTTTTTT.

This chain connects TRBV19 to TRBJ1-5; D might be TRBD1 (5 bases). V dropped 5 bases and J dropped 3 bases, with 17 bases sitting between them. Germline loops: CDR1 LNHDA, CDR2 SQIVND (reference sequence). The CDR3 has 16 amino acids. CDR3 sequence: CASSADSNPYNQPQHF. In DNA, the CDR3 is TGTGCCAGTAGTGCTGACAGCAATCCTTACAATCAGCCCCAGCATTTT.

The V call is TRBV28, the J call TRBJ1-5; D gene uncertain. Germline V gene lookup returns CDR1 MDHEN and CDR2 SYDVKM. This CDR3 has 13 residues. The V end was cut by 7 bases, the J end by 2 bases, with 9 bases between. CDR3 in amino acids: CASKSSRNQPQHF. For the CDR3, the DNA is TGTGCCAGCAAGTCCAGTCGCAATCAGCCCCAGCATTTT. Together with reference TRBV28 and TRBJ1-5, the CDR3 gives the full variable domain: DVKVTQSSRYLVKRTGEKVFLECVQDMDHENMFWYRQDPGLGLRLIYFSYDVKMKEKGDIPEGYSVSREKKERFSLILESASTNQTSMYLCASKSSRNQPQHFGDGTRLSIL.

V gene TRBV3-1 (or the pseudogene TRBV3-2) combines with J gene TRBJ2-3, with D possibly TRBD2 on 5 matching bases. This CDR3 region has 16 residues. The germline V and J ends were trimmed by 4 bases and 0 bases, with 14 bases remaining between them. Germline V gene sequence: CDR1 LGHDT, CDR2 YNNKEL (reference sequence). Here the CDR3 reads CASSRRLLSSTDTQYF. The CDR3, as DNA: TGTGCCAGCAGCCGAAGACTATTAAGTAGCACAGATACGCAGTATTTT.

The J gene is TRBJ1-2, the V gene TRBV7-9; D remains unclear. Between the trimmed V and J ends, which lost 0 bases and 5 bases, there was a span of 16 bases. Per germline, CDR1 SEHNR and CDR2 FQNEAQ (reference sequence). This CDR3 is built from 16 residues. This chain's CDR3 is CASSLAPTGMEYGYTF. In DNA, the CDR3 is TGTGCCAGCAGCTTAGCCCCAACGGGGATGGAATATGGCTACACCTTC.

The chain is built from TRBV19 and TRBJ1-4; D is undetermined. Per germline, CDR1 LNHDA and CDR2 SQIVND (reference sequence). Trimming took off 2 bases at V and 8 bases at J, with 18 bases between the two ends. This CDR3 comprises 16 residues. The CDR3 nucleotides are TGTGCCAGTAGTATAAGTCTTTGGGGAGTAAGGGAAAAACTGTTTTTT. Its translation is CASSISLWGVREKLFF.

This sequence joins TRBV11-3 and TRBJ2-1; maybe TRBD2 (6 bases). The CDR3 sequence is 14 residues long. Germline CDR1 SGHNT, CDR2 YENEEA. V lost 1 base to trimming and J lost 6 bases, with 10 bases between them. CDR3 sequence reads: CASSLGGGGNEQFF. CDR3 DNA: TGTGCCAGCAGCTTAGGGGGAGGAGGCAATGAGCAGTTCTTC.

This rearrangement joins TRBV2 to TRBJ2-5; 8 nucleotides agree with TRBD2. This CDR3 spans 14 amino acids. Looked up from germline, CDR1 is SNHLY and CDR2 is FYNNEI. The trim removed 1 base at V and 5 bases at J, leaving 3 bases unmatched. CDR3 sequence reads: CASSEGRGEETQYF. The CDR3 nucleotides are TGTGCCAGCAGTGAAGGGCGGGGGGAGGAGACCCAGTACTTC.

This chain uses TRBV10-3 with TRBJ2-3; 11 bases are shared with TRBD2. The CDR3 totals 17 residues. With V trimmed by 2 bases and J by 4 bases, 8 bases remained unmatched. The germline CDR1 and CDR2 sequences are ENHRY and SYGVKD. The CDR3 region has the DNA TGTGCCATCAGTGAGACTCCGGGACTAGCGGTTTCAGATACGCAGTATTTT. Amino acids: CAISETPGLAVSDTQYF.

The chain couples TRBV6-5 to TRBJ1-1; D remains unclear. There are 14 residues in the CDR3. The V gene lost 8 bases and the J gene lost 0 bases, with 13 bases spanning the gap. Germline CDR1 reads MNHEY; CDR2 reads SVGAGI. As DNA, the CDR3 is TGTGCCAGCCGGTATCGTCTCATGAACACTGAAGCTTTCTTT. Its protein is CASRYRLMNTEAFF.

The V call is TRBV11-3, the J call TRBJ2-7; TRBD2 matches 10 bases. The CDR3 sequence is 16 residues long. Germline CDR1 is SGHNT and CDR2 is YENEEA. Losses at the gene ends were 5 bases for V and 2 bases for J; bases not matched to a gene: 9. The CDR3 coding sequence is TGTGCCAGCAGCCACGAAGGACTAGCGGAGGCCTACGAGCAGTACGTC. Translating it yields CASSHEGLAEAYEQYV.

The J gene is TRBJ1-4, the V gene TRBV7-3; D might be TRBD1 (5 bases). The V gene lost 0 bases and the J gene lost 2 bases, with 16 bases spanning the gap. Germline CDR1 and CDR2: SGHTA and FQGTGA. The CDR3 spans 18 residues. DNA for the CDR3: TGTGCCAGCAGCTTAACGACTGTTGGGGGGAACACTAATGAAAAACTGTTTTTT. Residues: CASSLTTVGGNTNEKLFF.

The chain links TRBV5-1 to TRBJ2-5, with TRBD2 as a possible D gene (6 bases). Germline CDR1 is SGHRS and CDR2 is YFSETQ. There are 16 residues in the CDR3. V lost 0 bases, J lost 0 bases, and 12 bases lay in between. The DNA for the CDR3 is TGCGCCAGCAGCTTGGACGTGGGGGGAGACCAAGAGACCCAGTACTTC. This codes for CASSLDVGGDQETQYF.

The V gene is TRBV28, the J gene TRBJ2-2; 7 positions match TRBD2. The CDR3 length is 12 residues. The germline V gene has CDR1 MDHEN and CDR2 SYDVKM. The CDR3 nucleotides are TGTGCAGGACTAGGGAACACCGGGGAGCTGTTTTTT. Protein sequence: CAGLGNTGELFF.

The chain uses TRBV5-4 and TRBJ2-7, with 9 bases that match TRBD2. With 1 base clipped from V and 5 bases from J, the junction kept 7 bases outside the gene matches. The germline gives CDR1 SGHNT, CDR2 YYREEE (reference sequence). This CDR3 has 15 amino acids. The CDR3 DNA reads TGTGCCAGCAGCTTGCCGCGGGGGGGCCCCGACGAGCAGTACTTC. Its protein product is CASSLPRGGPDEQYF.